These 12 T cell receptor beta chains share one sample of origin, sequenced in a study of chemoradiotherapy in HPV16-positive cancers. Profiling relied on immunoSEQ multiplex PCR, and the TCRdb table lists in-frame clones only, not all of them. This sample has roughly 34,000 clones; 70% to 90% occur once, and the top ten carry approximately 2.1%. Sequenced material: blood, taken from a patient who underwent chemoradiotherapy. These receptors all stem from a human donor with HPV-associated anogenital cancer.

V usage is TRBV5-1 and J usage is TRBJ2-5; D possibly corresponds to TRBD1 (5 bases). Trimming stripped 4 bases from V and 1 base from J, with 8 bases between. Germline V gene data show CDR1 as SGHRS and CDR2 as YFSETQ. The CDR3 spans 13 residues. The CDR3 here is CASSATVQETQYF. The CDR3 nucleotides read TGCGCCAGCAGCGCGACAGTCCAAGAGACCCAGTACTTC.

This chain joins TRBV7-6 and TRBJ1-1; D is possibly TRBD1 (5 bases). Deletions cut 4 bases from V and 3 bases from J, with 15 bases between. CDR3 length: 15 residues. Germline CDR1 and CDR2: SGHVS and FNYEAQ. The CDR3 DNA is TGTGCCAGCAGCTCACTCAGGGATAAGGACACTGAAGCTTTCTTT. This gives the protein CASSSLRDKDTEAFF.

The V gene is TRBV7-2, the J gene TRBJ2-6; D possibly corresponds to TRBD1 (6 bases). The CDR3 runs to 16 residues. V was cut by 4 bases and J by 4 bases, with 14 bases left in between. The V gene's germline CDR1 is SGHTA and CDR2 FQGNSA. DNA for the CDR3: TGTGCCAGCAGCTCCGGACAGATCGCCGGGGCCAACGTCCTGACTTTC. Protein product: CASSSGQIAGANVLTF.

The V gene is TRBV4-2, the J gene TRBJ2-3; 8 nucleotides match TRBD2. This CDR3 region has 17 residues. The J segment lost 4 bases and the V segment lost 5 bases, leaving 14 bases of the junction unmatched. Germline CDR1 LGHNA, CDR2 YNFKEQ. CDR3 nucleotides: TGTGCCAGCAGCTCCCTGGGGGACGGGGGGGCATCAGATACGCAGTATTTT. Translated: CASSSLGDGGASDTQYF.

The genes are TRBV27 and TRBJ2-6; D is undetermined. From germline, CDR1 is MNHEY and CDR2 SMNVEV (reference sequence). V lost 0 bases and J 0 bases, leaving 12 bases between the germline ends. This CDR3 spans 18 amino acids. CDR3 loop: CASSLSPFPGSGANVLTF. CDR3 bases: TGTGCCAGCAGTTTATCCCCATTCCCCGGCTCTGGGGCCAACGTCCTGACTTTC.

The V and J genes are TRBV7-8 and TRBJ2-7; a possible D gene is TRBD1 (5 bases). There are 17 residues in the CDR3. CDR1 is SGHVS and CDR2 is FQNEAQ in the germline V gene. Trimming stripped 5 bases from V and 5 bases from J, with 25 bases between. For the CDR3, the DNA is TGTGCCAGCAGCGATGGACGAGGACAAGGAAACCCCAACGAGCAGTACTTC. Translating gives CASSDGRGQGNPNEQYF. Full variable domain (missing parts from reference TRBV7-8 and TRBJ2-7): GAGVSQSPRYKVAKRGQDVALRCDPISGHVSLFWYQQALGQGPEFLTYFQNEAQLDKSGLPSDRFFAERPEGSVSTLKIQRTQQEDSAVYLCASSDGRGQGNPNEQYFGPGTRLTVT.

V usage is TRBV6-1 and J usage is TRBJ1-1, with D uncertain. Trimming shortened V by 0 bases and J by 5 bases, and 19 bases separated the two germline ends. CDR1 and CDR2 from the germline V gene are MNHNS and SASEGT. This CDR3 comprises 17 residues. The CDR3 is CASSEARYRLVGTEAFF. CDR3 sequence (DNA): TGTGCCAGCAGTGAAGCGCGCTACAGATTGGTGGGGACTGAAGCTTTCTTT.

About this clone itself: This specimen includes other DNA sequences encoding the same CDR3. The chain combines TRBV7-9 with TRBJ2-2; D gene ambiguous. V gave up 5 bases and J gave up 5 bases, with 12 bases separating them. CDR3 length equals 14 residues. Germline assignment: CDR1 SEHNR and CDR2 FQNEAQ (reference sequence). CDR3 loop: CASSLGVGTGELFF. The DNA of the CDR3 is TGTGCCAGCAGCCTAGGAGTCGGAACCGGGGAGCTGTTTTTT.

V gene TRBV6-1 combines with J gene TRBJ1-2; D is perhaps TRBD1 (6 bases). V dropped 5 bases and J dropped 2 bases, with 12 bases sitting between them. The CDR3 covers 14 residues. CDR1 is MNHNS and CDR2 is SASEGT in the germline V gene. CDR3 sequence reads: CASSRNRENYGYTF. In DNA, the CDR3 is TGTGCCAGCAGTCGTAACAGGGAGAACTATGGCTACACCTTC.

In this sample, this clone turned up a few times. This chain links TRBV10-1 with TRBJ2-7, with 11 bases matching TRBD1. Germline-derived CDR1 and CDR2 are WNHNN and SYGVQD (reference sequence). Trimming cost V 6 bases and J 6 bases; bases outside gene matches: 1. This CDR3 region has 12 residues. The CDR3 DNA sequence: TGCGCCAGCAGCGGGACAGGGGGCGAGCAGTACTTC. This encodes CASSGTGGEQYF.

This rearrangement joins TRBV5-1 to TRBJ2-3; D might be TRBD1 (5 bases). Per germline, CDR1 SGHRS and CDR2 YFSETQ. Trimming shortened V by 0 bases and J by 2 bases, and 13 bases separated the two germline ends. The CDR3 sequence is 16 residues long. CDR3 nucleotides: TGCGCCAGCAGCTTGGGCGGCTGGGGCGACACAGATACGCAGTATTTT. It encodes CASSLGGWGDTDTQYF.

The chain couples TRBV7-3 to TRBJ1-1; the match to TRBD1 covers 7 bases. The CDR3 runs 14 residues. V lost 4 bases and J lost 4; bases outside the gene matches: 6. The germline gives CDR1 SGHTA, CDR2 FQGTGA. CDR3 DNA: TGTGCCAGCAGCTGGACAGGTGGGAGCACTGAAGCTTTCTTT. This sequence encodes CASSWTGGSTEAFF.